This TCR beta chain was found in a study of cytomegalovirus exposure and HLA in healthy donors. Study conclusions and caveats: Data from an earlier analysis indicated that most TCR beta V segments were productive either about 90% or about 30% of the time. An apparent linkage of common viral pathogens to several of the most significant clusters emerged in a later analysis.

The PCR used 60 Vbeta and 13 Jbeta primers. Assay: immunoSEQ multiplex PCR; the TCRdb copy retains only in-frame clones and omits some. The sample carries hundreds of thousands of clones, more than 75% recorded once. Germline CDR1 and CDR2: SGHDT and YYEEEE. This CDR3 spans 14 amino acids. V was clipped by 3 bases and J by 4 bases; unmatched bases: 4. Turning to this clone: Its target is not known. Other DNA sequences in this sample translate to the same CDR3.

The clonotype originates from a middle-aged man in good health and CMV-seropositive. Sequenced input: PBMCs. The rearrangement links TRBV5-6 to TRBJ2-1, with TRBD2 matching 7 bases. Here the CDR3 reads CASSWGGSYNEQFF. The CDR3 region has the DNA TGTGCCAGCAGCTGGGGGGGATCTTACAATGAGCAGTTCTTC.